A selection of T cell receptor beta chains follows, all from one sample in a study of T cells in Graves' hyperthyroidism and ophthalmopathy. One entry per CDR3 protein, called by TCRdb with MiXCR from the multiplex PCR reads. The table lists around 500,000 distinct CDR3 sequences, roughly 23% of them singletons. Sequencing was carried out using blood. The receptors originated from a woman in her seventies with Graves' ophthalmopathy. Each CDR3 is given with its conserved first and last residue. Each record gives: J gene, V gene, D gene, clone size, CDR3 DNA, CDR3 protein. The D gene is left open where the match is weak. Size is omitted from some rows. Given values are once, few, many or a class for expanded clones.

J gene: TRBJ2-1; V gene: TRBV12-5; D gene: TRBD2; clone size: .; CDR3 DNA: TGTGCTAGTGGTCCCGCGGGACTAGCGGGACCCCGGAATGAGCAGTTCTTC; CDR3 protein: CASGPAGLAGPRNEQFF
J gene: TRBJ2-1; V gene: TRBV27; D gene: TRBD1; clone size: .; CDR3 DNA: TGTGCCAGCTGCAGACAGGGTCCCTACAATGAGCAGTTCTTC; CDR3 protein: CASCRQGPYNEQFF
J gene: TRBJ2-2; V gene: TRBV7-9; D gene: .; clone size: few; CDR3 DNA: TGTGCCAGCAGCTTAGTAAGGACTCCGGAGCTGTTTTTT; CDR3 protein: CASSLVRTPELFF
J gene: TRBJ2-5; V gene: TRBV13; D gene: .; clone size: .; CDR3 DNA: TGTGCCAGCAGCTTAGTAGGGCGGAAAGAGACCCAGTACTTC; CDR3 protein: CASSLVGRKETQYF
J gene: TRBJ2-3; V gene: TRBV7-9; D gene: .; clone size: once; CDR3 DNA: TGTGCCAGCAGCTTAGGGGCGGACACAGATACGCAGTATTTT; CDR3 protein: CASSLGADTDTQYF
J gene: TRBJ2-7; V gene: TRBV20-1; D gene: .; clone size: few; CDR3 DNA: TGCAGTGCTAGAGACAGGGTCGGCAGAGAGCAGTACTTC; CDR3 protein: CSARDRVGREQYF
J gene: TRBJ2-3; V gene: TRBV20-1; D gene: TRBD2; clone size: many; CDR3 DNA: TGCAGTGCTAGGCCCGGGACTAGCGGGATCCGCGGTACGCAGTATTTT; CDR3 protein: CSARPGTSGIRGTQYF
J gene: TRBJ2-1; V gene: TRBV5-4; D gene: TRBD2; clone size: .; CDR3 DNA: TGTGCCAGCAGCTACAAACCGGGACTAGCGGGAGGGCTACTCAATGAGCAGTTCTTC; CDR3 protein: CASSYKPGLAGGLLNEQFF
J gene: TRBJ2-1; V gene: TRBV27; D gene: .; clone size: few; CDR3 DNA: .; CDR3 protein: CASSSSGISSYNEQFF
J gene: TRBJ1-2; V gene: TRBV6-2/TRBV6-3; D gene: .; clone size: .; CDR3 DNA: TGTGCCGGGTGGGGAGCCTATGGCTACACCTTC; CDR3 protein: CAGWGAYGYTF
J gene: TRBJ2-1; V gene: TRBV18; D gene: .; clone size: few; CDR3 DNA: TGTGCCAGCTCACGGGGACAGCGGGAGTACAATGAGCAGTTCTTC; CDR3 protein: CASSRGQREYNEQFF
J gene: TRBJ1-1; V gene: TRBV10-3; D gene: TRBD1; clone size: .; CDR3 DNA: TGTGCCACCGGACAGGGGAGAGGGAACACTGAAGCTTTCTTT; CDR3 protein: CATGQGRGNTEAFF
J gene: TRBJ1-2; V gene: TRBV6-1; D gene: .; clone size: .; CDR3 DNA: TGTGCCAGCAGCTTGGCGGGAGATTTCTGGTATGGCTACACCTTC; CDR3 protein: CASSLAGDFWYGYTF
J gene: TRBJ2-3; V gene: TRBV27; D gene: TRBD2; clone size: few; CDR3 DNA: TGTGCCAGCGGGGGGAGAGGGGGACTAGCGATAACAGATACGCAGTATTTT; CDR3 protein: CASGGRGGLAITDTQYF
J gene: TRBJ2-1; V gene: TRBV7-2; D gene: .; clone size: .; CDR3 DNA: TGTGCCAGCAGCGGAATAGTTACATTGGGGGAGCAGTTCTTC; CDR3 protein: CASSGIVTLGEQFF
J gene: TRBJ1-5; V gene: TRBV27; D gene: .; clone size: few; CDR3 DNA: TGTGCCAGCAGTTTTAAAGGGTATCAGCCCCAGCATTTT; CDR3 protein: CASSFKGYQPQHF
J gene: TRBJ2-1; V gene: TRBV6-5; D gene: TRBD2; clone size: .; CDR3 DNA: TGTGCCAACAGTGACTCGGGACTAGTGGCTCAGCAGTTCTTC; CDR3 protein: CANSDSGLVAQQFF
J gene: TRBJ2-1; V gene: TRBV12-3/TRBV12-4; D gene: TRBD1; clone size: .; CDR3 DNA: TGTGCCAGCAGTACGCCCGGGACAGATGAGCAGTTCTTC; CDR3 protein: CASSTPGTDEQFF
J gene: TRBJ2-7; V gene: TRBV12-3/TRBV12-4; D gene: .; clone size: .; CDR3 DNA: TGTACCAGCAGCCTAGGACTCCTCCGCGGAGAGCAGTACTTC; CDR3 protein: CTSSLGLLRGEQYF
J gene: TRBJ2-1; V gene: TRBV7-3; D gene: TRBD2; clone size: .; CDR3 DNA: TGTGCCAGCAGCTTAGTTTTCACTAGCGGGAGGAATGAGCAGTTCTTC; CDR3 protein: CASSLVFTSGRNEQFF
J gene: TRBJ1-1; V gene: TRBV5-1; D gene: .; clone size: .; CDR3 DNA: TGCGCCAGCAGGTGGGTCTTCCTGGGCACTGAAGCTTTCTTT; CDR3 protein: CASRWVFLGTEAFF
J gene: TRBJ2-7; V gene: TRBV5-1; D gene: .; clone size: many; CDR3 DNA: TGTGCCAGCAGTTTCGACAACTCCTACGAGCAGTACTTC; CDR3 protein: CASSFDNSYEQYF
J gene: TRBJ1-2; V gene: TRBV20-1; D gene: TRBD1; clone size: few; CDR3 DNA: TGCAGTGCCCGGGACAGAAGCATCTATGGCTACACCTTC; CDR3 protein: CSARDRSIYGYTF
J gene: TRBJ2-5; V gene: TRBV6-2/TRBV6-3; D gene: TRBD1; clone size: .; CDR3 DNA: TGTGCCAGCAGTGACCCGGACAGGGGGCGCTCCTACTTC; CDR3 protein: CASSDPDRGRSYF
J gene: TRBJ2-1; V gene: TRBV9; D gene: TRBD2; clone size: few; CDR3 DNA: TGTGCCAGCAGCGTAGGCGGGAGGGCCGGGAATGAGCAGTTCTTC; CDR3 protein: CASSVGGRAGNEQFF
J gene: TRBJ2-7; V gene: TRBV30; D gene: .; clone size: few; CDR3 DNA: TGTGCCTGGAGTCCGAGACAGGTCCCGGTCTACGAGCAGTACTTC; CDR3 protein: CAWSPRQVPVYEQYF
J gene: TRBJ2-2; V gene: TRBV11-3; D gene: .; clone size: many; CDR3 DNA: TGTGCCAGCAGCTTACAGGCATCCGGGGAGCTGTTTTTT; CDR3 protein: CASSLQASGELFF
J gene: TRBJ2-4; V gene: TRBV12-3/TRBV12-4; D gene: .; clone size: many; CDR3 DNA: TGTGCCAGCAGTGGGGGGTTTGACGACATTCAGTACTTC; CDR3 protein: CASSGGFDDIQYF
J gene: TRBJ1-6; V gene: TRBV6-1; D gene: TRBD1; clone size: few; CDR3 DNA: TGTGCCAGCAGACAGGGGAGGAATTCACCCCTCCACTTT; CDR3 protein: CASRQGRNSPLHF
J gene: TRBJ1-1; V gene: TRBV20-1; D gene: TRBD1; clone size: many; CDR3 DNA: TGCAGTGCTAACCTCCACCTGACAGGGGGAGCTTTCTTT; CDR3 protein: CSANLHLTGGAFF
J gene: TRBJ2-7; V gene: TRBV19; D gene: TRBD2; clone size: few; CDR3 DNA: TGTGCCAGTAGCAAGCGGGATGGCCTCTACGAGCAGTACTTC; CDR3 protein: CASSKRDGLYEQYF
J gene: TRBJ1-2; V gene: TRBV11-2; D gene: .; clone size: many; CDR3 DNA: TGTGCCAGCAGCTTAGTCGGGGTGAACTATGGCTACACCTTC; CDR3 protein: CASSLVGVNYGYTF
J gene: TRBJ1-1; V gene: TRBV20-1; D gene: TRBD1; clone size: few; CDR3 DNA: TGCAGTGCTAGGATGACAGGGGGCACGGGTGAAGCTTTCTTT; CDR3 protein: CSARMTGGTGEAFF
J gene: TRBJ1-1; V gene: TRBV5-1; D gene: .; clone size: .; CDR3 DNA: TGCGCCAGCAGGAGGGCAAGCCGAGCGAACACTGAAGCTTTCTTT; CDR3 protein: CASRRASRANTEAFF
J gene: TRBJ1-2; V gene: TRBV5-4; D gene: .; clone size: .; CDR3 DNA: TGTGCCAGCAGCCGCCCTTCCGGGATAACTATCTACTACACCTTC; CDR3 protein: CASSRPSGITIYYTF
J gene: TRBJ1-6; V gene: TRBV5-1; D gene: .; clone size: .; CDR3 DNA: TGCGCCAGCAGCTTCGAGGGGGATTCACCCCTCCACTTT; CDR3 protein: CASSFEGDSPLHF
J gene: TRBJ1-2; V gene: TRBV30; D gene: .; clone size: .; CDR3 DNA: TGTGCCTGGAACCCCCCGGGACACGTCCTAGGAGGCTACACCTTC; CDR3 protein: CAWNPPGHVLGGYTF
J gene: TRBJ2-2; V gene: TRBV6-2/TRBV6-3; D gene: .; clone size: .; CDR3 DNA: TGTGCCAGCAGATCCGGGTGGGGACTCACCGGGGAGCTGTTTTTT; CDR3 protein: CASRSGWGLTGELFF
J gene: TRBJ2-7; V gene: TRBV10-3; D gene: TRBD1; clone size: .; CDR3 DNA: TGTGCCATCAGTGAGTTAGCAGGGGGCCCTTACGAGCAGTACTTC; CDR3 protein: CAISELAGGPYEQYF
J gene: TRBJ2-1; V gene: TRBV6-1; D gene: TRBD1; clone size: few; CDR3 DNA: TGTGCCAACAAAAAGGCCTCCCGGGACAGGGGGCTAAATGAGCAGTTCTTC; CDR3 protein: CANKKASRDRGLNEQFF
J gene: TRBJ1-1; V gene: TRBV6-1; D gene: .; clone size: few; CDR3 DNA: TGTGCCAGCGGGTCCATGAACACTGAAGCTTTCTTT; CDR3 protein: CASGSMNTEAFF
J gene: TRBJ1-1; V gene: TRBV4-3; D gene: .; clone size: .; CDR3 DNA: TGCGCCAGCAGCCAAGATTCAACCAGATTGAACACTGAAGCTTTCTTT; CDR3 protein: CASSQDSTRLNTEAFF
J gene: TRBJ1-1; V gene: TRBV19; D gene: TRBD1; clone size: many; CDR3 DNA: TGTGCCAGTGCTCGACAGGGGTTGAACACTGAAGCTTTCTTT; CDR3 protein: CASARQGLNTEAFF
J gene: TRBJ2-3; V gene: TRBV30; D gene: .; clone size: few; CDR3 DNA: TGTGCCTGCCCGATCGGGAGCACAGATACGCAGTATTTT; CDR3 protein: CACPIGSTDTQYF
J gene: TRBJ2-1; V gene: TRBV10-3; D gene: TRBD2; clone size: many; CDR3 DNA: TGTGCCATCAGCCGGACTAGCGGGAGCTCCTACAATGAGCAGTTCTTC; CDR3 protein: CAISRTSGSSYNEQFF
J gene: TRBJ2-7; V gene: TRBV19; D gene: .; clone size: .; CDR3 DNA: TGTGCCAGTAGCCCTCTACAGGGTGGGTACGAGCAGTACTTC; CDR3 protein: CASSPLQGGYEQYF
J gene: TRBJ2-2; V gene: TRBV10-3; D gene: .; clone size: .; CDR3 DNA: TGTGCCATCAGCAAGGGACCAACGAACACCGGGGAGCTGTTTTTT; CDR3 protein: CAISKGPTNTGELFF
J gene: TRBJ2-5; V gene: TRBV5-6; D gene: .; clone size: .; CDR3 DNA: TGTGCCAGCAGCCCGCAAGCCGCCAGTAGAGAGACCCAGTACTTC; CDR3 protein: CASSPQAASRETQYF
J gene: TRBJ2-7; V gene: TRBV5-6; D gene: TRBD2; clone size: .; CDR3 DNA: TGTGCCAGCAGCTCCTTGGGGGGGAGTACCTACGAGCAGTACTTC; CDR3 protein: CASSSLGGSTYEQYF
J gene: TRBJ2-1; V gene: TRBV12-5; D gene: TRBD1; clone size: few; CDR3 DNA: TGTGCTAGTGGTTTGGTCGGGACAGGGCCCTACAATGAGCAGTTCTTC; CDR3 protein: CASGLVGTGPYNEQFF
J gene: TRBJ2-7; V gene: TRBV30; D gene: .; clone size: few; CDR3 DNA: TGTGCCTGGAGTGTACTTTCCGTCGAGCAGTACTTC; CDR3 protein: CAWSVLSVEQYF
J gene: TRBJ2-7; V gene: TRBV7-6; D gene: TRBD2; clone size: .; CDR3 DNA: TGTGCCAGCAGCGAGACTAGCGGCGGAGGGGAGCAGTACTTC; CDR3 protein: CASSETSGGGEQYF
J gene: TRBJ2-3; V gene: TRBV12-3/TRBV12-4; D gene: TRBD2; clone size: many; CDR3 DNA: TGTGCCAGCAATCTACCGAAGGGCGGGAGGGGCACAGATACGCAGTATTTT; CDR3 protein: CASNLPKGGRGTDTQYF
J gene: TRBJ2-3; V gene: TRBV5-5; D gene: .; clone size: .; CDR3 DNA: TGTGCCAGCATCGAACTGGGGGGCCTAGATACGCAGTATTTT; CDR3 protein: CASIELGGLDTQYF
J gene: TRBJ1-2; V gene: TRBV30; D gene: .; clone size: few; CDR3 DNA: TGTGCCTGGAGTCAGGAACTAGGCTTGAGTGGCTACACCTTC; CDR3 protein: CAWSQELGLSGYTF
J gene: TRBJ2-7; V gene: TRBV28; D gene: .; clone size: few; CDR3 DNA: TGTGCCAGCAGTTTGTTGTACCGGACCTACGAGCAGTACTTC; CDR3 protein: CASSLLYRTYEQYF